This T cell receptor beta chain was sequenced during a study of cytomegalovirus exposure and HLA in healthy donors. Study outcomes and limitations: According to the study, 180 or so TCR beta chains were cytomegalovirus-associated. It was confirmed in vitro that three of the CMV-associated chains were specific for CMV antigens.

Germline values: CDR1 SGHRS, CDR2 YFSETQ. CDR3 size: 13 residues. V lost 3 bases and J lost 8; bases outside the gene matches: 5. With regard to this clone: Its antigen is still unknown.

Assay: immunoSEQ multiplex PCR; the TCRdb copy retains only in-frame clones and omits some. Altogether about 140,000 clones are present, 84% being singletons, with the ten largest covering roughly 1.4%. The chain couples TRBV5-1 to TRBJ1-2, with 9 bases lining up with TRBD1. The clonotype originates from a woman younger than 45 in good health and CMV-seronegative. The sequenced sample was PBMCs. The chain's CDR3 is CASSSTGGIGYTF. The DNA of the CDR3 is TGCGCCAGCAGCTCAACAGGGGGCATCGGCTACACCTTC.